This TCR beta chain was retrieved from a study of regulatory T cells in long-lasting Graves disease. Study-level findings and limits: Newly diagnosed patients had higher TCR diversity than persistent Graves' patients did.

CDR1 and CDR2 from the germline V gene are DFQATT and SNEGSKA (reference sequence). The CDR3 contains 16 residues. The V and J ends lost 3 bases and 0 bases respectively, with 17 bases between them. CDR3-region Arm-PCR and iRepertoire HTBI primers produced the TCR beta libraries. MiXCR was run by TCRdb on the multiplex PCR reads, yielding one entry per CDR3 protein. The table shows hundreds of thousands of distinct CDR3 sequences, with roughly 20% occurring only once. Stated time point: persistent/refractory GD, antithyroid drugs over 5 years with positive TRAb. Following extraction of RNA from PBMCs, that RNA was used to make the TCR library. Worth noting for this clonotype: Antigen unknown.

The sample in question was peripheral blood mononuclear cells (PBMCs), obtained when the disease was refractory, from a patient treated with antithyroid drugs. The clonotype was recovered from a female donor with Graves disease. This chain uses TRBV20-1 with TRBJ1-1; D gene uncertain. The CDR3 DNA reads as TGCAGTGCTAGTTTGGCGGAACCAGTCATGAACACTGAAGCTTTCTTT. Encoded protein: CSASLAEPVMNTEAFF.